This section outlines one TCR beta chain sequence together with its context. Authors' processing steps: Researchers report that nucleated cell counts were estimated from reference gene primer amplification. Profiled with immunoSEQ multiplex PCR; TCRdb holds only in-frame clones, not every one. The V and J calls and clone size come from that table; D and trimming were worked out from the DNA. Seen here are roughly 110,000 clones, 65% to 80% observed once, and the top ten hold 4% to 5.5%. This entry comes from a study of blood T cell repertoires in COVID-19. Looking at the study overall: Both acute and convalescent COVID-19 samples were obtained from the United States, Italy and Spain.

From germline, CDR1 is LNHDA and CDR2 SQIVND (reference sequence). V lost 3 bases to trimming and J lost 0 bases; unmatched junction nucleotides: 8. There are 17 residues in the CDR3. This TCR came from a man aged 65 to 85 with acute or convalescent COVID-19. The chain recombines TRBV19 with TRBJ1-3; 7 nucleotides align to TRBD1. The sequenced sample was peripheral blood. CDR3 nucleotide sequence: TGTGCCAGTAGTATCTGGCCAGGGACAGACTCTGGAAACACCATATATTTT. It is translated as CASSIWPGTDSGNTIYF. The variable domain in full, with the rest retrieved from reference TRBV19 and TRBJ1-3, is DGGITQSPKYLFRKEGQNVTLSCEQNLNHDAMYWYRQDPGQGLRLIYYSQIVNDFQKGDIAEGYSVSREKKESFPLTVTSAQKNPTAFYLCASSIWPGTDSGNTIYFGEGSWLTVV.